These 15 T cell receptor beta chains were sequenced from one sample in a study of cytomegalovirus exposure and HLA in healthy donors. Here immunoSEQ multiplex PCR was the method, and the copy in TCRdb shows in-frame clones only, minus some. The sample has about 120,000 clones; 86% are singletons. The sequencing input was PBMCs. Receptors were obtained from a man younger than 35 in good health and CMV-seronegative.

The V call is TRBV2, the J call TRBJ1-2, with D perhaps matching TRBD1 (5 bases). Germline CDR1 reads SNHLY; CDR2 reads FYNNEI. V was pared by 4 bases and J by 0 bases, with 12 bases between. This CDR3 contains 15 residues. In DNA form, the CDR3 reads TGTGCCAGCAGTGGGGACTTGTCCTCTAACTATGGCTACACCTTC. It encodes CASSGDLSSNYGYTF. The variable domain in full, completed from reference TRBV2 and TRBJ1-2, reads EPEVTQTPSHQVTQMGQEVILRCVPISNHLYFYWYRQILGQKVEFLVSFYNNEISEKSEIFDDQFSVERPDGSNFTLKIRSTKLEDSAMYFCASSGDLSSNYGYTFGSGTRLTVV.

This sequence joins TRBV15 and TRBJ2-5, with D unclear. The CDR3 has 13 amino acids. Germline V lookup: CDR1 LNHNV, CDR2 YYDKDF (reference sequence). Trimming removed 1 base at V and 5 bases at J, with 8 bases between. The CDR3 is CATSRVVRETQYF. Here the CDR3 DNA reads TGTGCCACCAGCAGAGTCGTCCGGGAGACCCAGTACTTC. The entire variable domain, with the rest obtained from reference TRBV15 and TRBJ2-5, is as follows: DAMVIQNPRYQVTQFGKPVTLSCSQTLNHNVMYWYQQKSSQAPKLLFHYYDKDFNNEADTPDNFQSRRPNTSFCFLDIRSPGLGDTAMYLCATSRVVRETQYFGPGTRLLVL.

The chain joins TRBV10-3 to TRBJ2-1; TRBD2 agrees at 10 bases. The CDR3 is made up of 15 amino acids. The germline CDR1 and CDR2 sequences are ENHRY and SYGVKD. The V and J ends lost 8 bases and 9 bases, in that order; junction bases with no gene match: 13. The CDR3 coding sequence is TGTGCCATCGGGGGACTAGCGTCACCTGGGGGTGAGCAGTTCTTC. This gives the protein CAIGGLASPGGEQFF.

The chain uses TRBV4-1 and TRBJ1-3, with 8 positions matching TRBD1. Trimming removed 3 bases from V and 0 bases from J; junction bases left unmatched: 10. CDR1 and CDR2 from the germline V gene are MGHRA and YSYEKL. CDR3 length equals 18 residues. The CDR3 here is CASSQIIRGPLSGNTIYF. CDR3 nucleotide sequence: TGCGCCAGCAGCCAGATCATCAGGGGGCCCCTCTCTGGAAACACCATATATTTT.

This rearrangement joins TRBV14 to TRBJ1-2; possible D gene TRBD1, 6 bases. There are 14 residues in the CDR3. The V end was cut by 1 base, the J end by 5 bases, with 11 bases between. Germline CDR1 reads SGHDN; CDR2 reads FVKESK. The CDR3 is CASSQGTGPYGYTF. The CDR3 DNA follows: TGTGCCAGCAGCCAAGGTACAGGGCCTTATGGCTACACCTTC.

In this sample, this clone turned up once. The chain combines TRBV6-1 with TRBJ1-3; unclear D gene. CDR1 MNHNS and CDR2 SASEGT come from the germline V gene. The CDR3 totals 17 residues. Trimming shortened V by 1 base and J by 0 bases, and 13 bases separated the two germline ends. The CDR3 loop is CASSEEAGGGSGNTIYF. For the CDR3, the DNA is TGTGCCAGCAGTGAAGAGGCGGGAGGAGGCTCTGGAAACACCATATATTTT.

The V gene is TRBV19, the J gene TRBJ1-5; a weak D match, TRBD1 (6 bases). CDR1 and CDR2 from the germline V gene are LNHDA and SQIVND (reference sequence). The V and J ends lost 1 base and 6 bases respectively, with 13 bases between them. There are 15 residues in the CDR3. The CDR3 DNA sequence: TGTGCCAGTAGTATAGGGTACAGGGTTGGTCAGCCCCAGCATTTT. Translating it yields CASSIGYRVGQPQHF.

The genes are TRBV5-5 and TRBJ2-3, with 9 bases fitting TRBD1. V gave up 4 bases and J gave up 0 bases; unmatched junction bases: 3. The CDR3 spans 15 residues. The germline gives CDR1 SGHKS, CDR2 YYEKEE (reference sequence). The CDR3 region has the DNA TGTGCCAGCAGCATGGGACAGGGAAGCACAGATACGCAGTATTTT. This encodes CASSMGQGSTDTQYF.

V gene TRBV11-2 combines with J gene TRBJ1-3; a possible D gene is TRBD1 (5 bases). The CDR3 extends over 14 amino acids. CDR1 is SGHAT and CDR2 is FQNNGV in the germline V gene. V was clipped by 5 bases and J by 2 bases, with 10 bases between them. DNA of the CDR3: TGTGCCAGCAGCGTACAGGTTGCTGGAAACACCATATATTTT. Its protein product is CASSVQVAGNTIYF.

The rearrangement joins TRBV30 to TRBJ1-5; D remains ambiguous. Germline loops: CDR1 GTSNPN, CDR2 SVGIG (reference sequence). This CDR3 region has 13 residues. With 3 bases removed from V and 0 bases from J, the gap between germline ends came to 6 bases. The CDR3 bases are TGTGCCTGGAGCCCGGGTAGCAATCAGCCCCAGCATTTT. This translates into CAWSPGSNQPQHF. Together with reference TRBV30 and TRBJ1-5, the CDR3 gives the full variable domain: SQTIHQWPATLVQPVGSPLSLECTVEGTSNPNLYWYRQAAGRGLQLLFYSVGIGQISSEVPQNLSASRPQDRQFILSSKKLLLSDSGFYLCAWSPGSNQPQHFGDGTRLSIL.

This chain uses TRBV9 with TRBJ2-3, with D possibly matching TRBD2 (6 bases). Deletions cut 0 bases from V and 1 base from J, with 12 bases between. From germline, CDR1 is SGDLS and CDR2 YYNGEE. CDR3 length: 16 amino acids. CDR3 in DNA: TGTGCCAGCAGCGTAGGGGCGGGAAAGGGCACAGATACGCAGTATTTT. Protein: CASSVGAGKGTDTQYF.

The chain links TRBV7-6 to TRBJ2-5; 12 nucleotides match TRBD2. Germline CDR1 SGHVS, CDR2 FNYEAQ. V gave up 2 bases and J gave up 1 base; unmatched junction bases: 5. This CDR3 comprises 17 residues. CDR3 protein: CASSLKSSGGGQETQYF. In DNA form, the CDR3 reads TGTGCCAGCAGCTTAAAGTCTAGCGGGGGGGGCCAAGAGACCCAGTACTTC.

In DNA form, the CDR3 reads TGTGCCAGCAGTGAAACGGAGACAGGGGGCTACTACAATGAGCAGTTCTTC. Protein product: CASSETETGGYYNEQFF. The rearrangement links TRBV2 to TRBJ2-1; 10 nucleotides line up with TRBD1. Germline-derived CDR1 and CDR2 are SNHLY and FYNNEI. After removal of 2 bases from V and 3 bases from J, the junction contained 7 bases not matched to a gene. The length of the CDR3 is 17 residues.

V and J are TRBV30 and TRBJ2-7; possibly TRBD2 for D (6 bases). V was cut by 3 bases and J by 5 bases, with 14 bases left in between. Germline values: CDR1 GTSNPN, CDR2 SVGIG (reference sequence). CDR3 length: 13 amino acids. For the CDR3, the DNA is TGTGCCTGGAGGATGGGTAGCGGCGACGAGCAGTACTTC. It specifies CAWRMGSGDEQYF.

The CDR3 DNA follows: TGTGCCAGCACCCTCGGTGGGGGCAATGGCTACACCTTC. The encoded protein is CASTLGGGNGYTF. The chain employs TRBV5-6 and TRBJ1-2; TRBD1 is a possible D gene (6 bases). Trimming pared 6 bases from V and 6 bases from J, leaving 15 bases between. CDR3 length equals 13 residues. Germline V gene lookup returns CDR1 SGHDT and CDR2 YYEEEE.